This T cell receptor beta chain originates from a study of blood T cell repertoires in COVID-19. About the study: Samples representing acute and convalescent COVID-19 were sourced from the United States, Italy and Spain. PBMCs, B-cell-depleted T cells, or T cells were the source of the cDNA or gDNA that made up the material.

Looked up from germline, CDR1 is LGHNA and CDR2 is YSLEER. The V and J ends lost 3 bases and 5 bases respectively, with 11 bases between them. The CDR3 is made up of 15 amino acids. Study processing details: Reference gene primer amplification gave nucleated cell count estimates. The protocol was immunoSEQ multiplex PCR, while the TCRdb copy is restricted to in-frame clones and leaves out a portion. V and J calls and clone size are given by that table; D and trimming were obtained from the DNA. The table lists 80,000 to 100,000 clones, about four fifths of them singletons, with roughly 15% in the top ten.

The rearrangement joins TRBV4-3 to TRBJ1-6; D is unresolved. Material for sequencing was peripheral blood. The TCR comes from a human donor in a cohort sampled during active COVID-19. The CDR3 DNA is TGCGCCAGCAGCCACTTTTACGGGGATAATTCACCCCTCCACTTT. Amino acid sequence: CASSHFYGDNSPLHF.